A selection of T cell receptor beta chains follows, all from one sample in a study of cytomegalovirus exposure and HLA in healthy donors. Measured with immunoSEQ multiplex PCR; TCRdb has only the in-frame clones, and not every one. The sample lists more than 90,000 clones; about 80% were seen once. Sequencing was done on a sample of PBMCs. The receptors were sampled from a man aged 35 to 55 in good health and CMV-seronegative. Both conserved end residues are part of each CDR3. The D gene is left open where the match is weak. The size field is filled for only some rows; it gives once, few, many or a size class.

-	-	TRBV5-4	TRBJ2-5	TGTGCCAGCAGCCCGGACAGCGAGGAGACCCAGTACTTC	CASSPDSEETQYF
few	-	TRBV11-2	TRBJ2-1	TGTGCCAGCAGCTTGGGGGGGGGCCGGCAGTTCTTC	CASSLGGGRQFF
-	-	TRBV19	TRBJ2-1	TGTGCCAGTAGTCCCCGTAGCTACAATGAGCAGTTCTTC	CASSPRSYNEQFF
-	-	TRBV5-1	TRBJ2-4	TGCGCCAGCGCGGGCGGGGCAGAAAACATTCAGTACTTC	CASAGGAENIQYF
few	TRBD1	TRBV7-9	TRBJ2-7	TGTGCCAGCAGCTCACCGACAGGGGTCCCCTACGAGCAGTACTTC	CASSSPTGVPYEQYF
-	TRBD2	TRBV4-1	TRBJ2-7	TGCGCCAGCAGCCACGTAGCGGGAGGATCCTACGAGCAGTACTTC	CASSHVAGGSYEQYF
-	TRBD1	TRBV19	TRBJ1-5	TGTGCCAGTAGTATGAATGTGGGGACAGGTGCTGCTCAGCCCCAGCATTTT	CASSMNVGTGAAQPQHF
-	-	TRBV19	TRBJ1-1	TGTGCCAGTAGTCCAAGCTGGACTGCGGGTAGGGTTAACACTGAAGCTTTCTTT	CASSPSWTAGRVNTEAFF
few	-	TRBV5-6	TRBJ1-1	TGTGCCAGCAGCTTTGTTTTAATGAACACTGAAGCTTTCTTT	CASSFVLMNTEAFF
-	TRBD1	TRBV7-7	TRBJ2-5	TGTGCCAGCAGCTTCTCCCCGACAGGGAAAGAGACCCAGTACTTC	CASSFSPTGKETQYF
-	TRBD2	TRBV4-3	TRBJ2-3	TGCGCCAGCAGCCAAGATCAATCGCGGGGGGGCACAGATACGCAGTATTTT	CASSQDQSRGGTDTQYF
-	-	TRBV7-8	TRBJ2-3	TGTGCCAGCAGCTTAGGGACTTTAGATACGCAGTATTTT	CASSLGTLDTQYF
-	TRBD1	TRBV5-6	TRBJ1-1	TGTGCCAGCAGCTTGGGGGGGGGACAGGGGGCTGAAGCTTTCTTT	CASSLGGGQGAEAFF
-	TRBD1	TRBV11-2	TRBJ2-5	TGTGCCAGCAGCTTTGGGGGGACAGGGCATAGAGAGCAGTACTTC	CASSFGGTGHREQYF
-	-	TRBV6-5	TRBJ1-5	TGTGCCAGCACGGAATCACAGGGACATCAGCCCCAGCATTTT	CASTESQGHQPQHF
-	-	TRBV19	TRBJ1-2	TGTGCCAGTTCCAATAGCCCTGAGGGCTACACCTTC	CASSNSPEGYTF
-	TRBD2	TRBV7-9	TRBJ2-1	TGTGCCAGCAGCGCTAGCGGACGCTCCTACAATGAGCAGTTCTTC	CASSASGRSYNEQFF
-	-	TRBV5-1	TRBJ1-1	TGCGCCAGCAGCTCCCAGAAACCAATGAACACTGAAGCTTTCTTT	CASSSQKPMNTEAFF
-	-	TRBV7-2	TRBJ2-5	TGTGCCAGCAGCCGTCTTCGTGGGGAGGAGACCCAGTACTTC	CASSRLRGEETQYF
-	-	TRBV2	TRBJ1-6	TGTGCCAGCAGTGAGATACAGGGCGACCATTCACCCCTCCACTTT	CASSEIQGDHSPLHF
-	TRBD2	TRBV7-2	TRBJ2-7	TGTGCCAGCAGCTTAAGTGGGACTAGCGGGGGGTACGAGCAGTACTTC	CASSLSGTSGGYEQYF
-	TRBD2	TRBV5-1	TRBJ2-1	TGCGCCAGCAGCTCCGGACTAGTCAGAAGCTCCTACAATGAGCAGTTCTTC	CASSSGLVRSSYNEQFF
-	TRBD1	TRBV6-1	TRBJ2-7	TGTGCCAGCAGTGAGTCGACAGGGGCCTACGAGCAGTACTTC	CASSESTGAYEQYF